The present T cell receptor beta chain was sequenced within a study of Graves' ophthalmopathy and Graves' hyperthyroidism. There are many counts of this clonotype. The V gene lost 2 bases and the J gene lost 0 bases, with 8 bases spanning the gap. From germline, CDR1 is SNHLY and CDR2 FYNNEI. This CDR3 comprises 15 residues. Amplification from RNA transcripts yielded the TCR beta CDR3 regions. A first-round RT-PCR used HTBI primers, followed by a second-round multiplex PCR. In TCRdb, the multiplex PCR reads were re-called with MiXCR into one record per CDR3 protein. The top ten clones hold approximately 8.9% of a sample with approximately 160,000 distinct CDR3 sequences, roughly 36% of them seen once.

This TCR was recovered from a man aged 25 to 45 with Graves' ophthalmopathy. The chain has TRBV2 and TRBJ1-3; no clear D gene. Material: peripheral blood. CDR3 DNA: TGTGCCAGCAGTGAATGGGGTCGCTCTGGAAACACCATATATTTT. Amino acids: CASSEWGRSGNTIYF. The full variable domain, rest sourced from reference TRBV2 and TRBJ1-3, is EPEVTQTPSHQVTQMGQEVILRCVPISNHLYFYWYRQILGQKVEFLVSFYNNEISEKSEIFDDQFSVERPDGSNFTLKIRSTKLEDSAMYFCASSEWGRSGNTIYFGEGSWLTVV.